Listed below are T cell receptor beta chains from one sample, sequenced in a study of blood T cell repertoires in COVID-19. Only in-frame clones appear in the TCRdb table, and some are missing; sequencing was by immunoSEQ multiplex PCR. The table records some 76,000 clones, roughly 80% of them present only once. Sequences were obtained from peripheral blood. Receptor source: a woman aged 55-69 years with acute or convalescent COVID-19. CDR3s include the opening cysteine and the closing phenylalanine or tryptophan. The D gene is left open where the match is weak. Clone size is not always given. Where it is, it says once, few, many or a class for expanded clones.

cdr3_nt cdr3_aa j_call v_call clone_size d_call cdr3_length
TGCGCCAGCAGGAATGCTGCCGAGACACCGACCGGGGAGCTGTTTTTT CASRNAAETPTGELFF TRBJ2-2 TRBV5-1 . . 16
TGTGCCAGCAGCTTGGCAGGGTCTAAGGAGACCCAGTACTTC CASSLAGSKETQYF TRBJ2-5 TRBV5-4 . . 14
TGTGCCAGCATTGGGACAGGGGTTAATGAAAAACTGTTTTTT CASIGTGVNEKLFF TRBJ1-4 TRBV7-9 . TRBD1 14
TGTGCCAGTAGTACCCTGACAGCGGGAAATGGCTACACCTTC CASSTLTAGNGYTF TRBJ1-2 TRBV19 . . 14
TGTGCCAGCAGCCCAACTAGCGGGGGGGTGCCAGATACGCAGTATTTT CASSPTSGGVPDTQYF TRBJ2-3 TRBV7-9 . TRBD2 16
TGTGCCAGCAGCTGGGGTCGTCAGGGGACCTACGAGCAGTACTTC CASSWGRQGTYEQYF TRBJ2-7 TRBV11-2 . . 15
TGTGCCAGCAGCTTTCGGAACGCGGGGGGGGAGACCCAGTACTTC CASSFRNAGGETQYF TRBJ2-5 TRBV5-4 few TRBD2 15
TGTGCCAGCAGTCGATCGGACAGGGGAGTTACGACGCAGTACTTC CASSRSDRGVTTQYF TRBJ2-7 TRBV28 . TRBD1 15
TGCGCCAGCAGCCAAGCATACAGGGGAGGAGGCATTCAGTACTTC CASSQAYRGGGIQYF TRBJ2-4 TRBV4-3 . . 15
TGTGCCTGGAGTGGCCCCACGGATTCACCCCTCCACTTT CAWSGPTDSPLHF TRBJ1-6 TRBV30 . . 13
TGTGCCAGCAGCCGATTTCCTCCCCGGACAGGGGGCTACAATGAGCAGTTCTTC CASSRFPPRTGGYNEQFF TRBJ2-1 TRBV11-3 . TRBD1 18
TGTGCCAGCAGTTCCACAGGGGGACTTAACTATGGCTACACCTTC CASSSTGGLNYGYTF TRBJ1-2 TRBV28 . TRBD1 15
TGTGCCAGCAGTTACTCCCCCCGACAGCCGTTCTACGAGCAGTACTTC CASSYSPRQPFYEQYF TRBJ2-7 TRBV6-5 . . 16
TGTGCCAGCAGCCCTGCTTGGGGACAGGAGCATAATGAAAAACTGTTTTTT CASSPAWGQEHNEKLFF TRBJ1-4 TRBV5-8 . TRBD1 17
TGTGCCAGCAGCGTAGCGGGACAGGGGTTGGCGGGTGAAAAACTGTTTTTT CASSVAGQGLAGEKLFF TRBJ1-4 TRBV9 . TRBD1 17
TGTGCCTGGAGTAAGACCGAGGGACTGAGCTACGAGCAGTACTTC CAWSKTEGLSYEQYF TRBJ2-7 TRBV30 . . 15
TGTGCCACCAGTGATCCGGGACAGGGTGATGAAAAACTGTTTTTT CATSDPGQGDEKLFF TRBJ1-4 TRBV24-1 . TRBD1 15
TGTGCCAGCAGACAGGGACAGGGGTATGGCTACACCTTC CASRQGQGYGYTF TRBJ1-2 TRBV6-5 . TRBD1 13
TGTGCCAGCAGTTACGGTAGAAATCAGCCCCAGCATTTT CASSYGRNQPQHF TRBJ1-5 TRBV6-2/TRBV6-3 . . 13
TGTGCCAGCAGCTTTGGATGGACAGTAGCAAGAATCGCAGATACGCAGTATTTT CASSFGWTVARIADTQYF TRBJ2-3 TRBV7-9 . . 18
TGTGCCACCAGTGACCAGGGGGCTAGGGAGCAGTACTTC CATSDQGAREQYF TRBJ2-7 TRBV24-1 . TRBD1 13
TGTGCCAGCAGCAAAGAGACGGGAAATAATGAAAAACTGTTTTTT CASSKETGNNEKLFF TRBJ1-4 TRBV7-2 . . 15
TGTGCCATCACCCCGGACAGGGATTATCAGCCCCAGCATTTT CAITPDRDYQPQHF TRBJ1-5 TRBV10-3 . TRBD1 14
TGTGCCAGCAAACCCGCAGGGGCCGGCACAGATATGCAGTATTTT CASKPAGAGTDMQYF TRBJ2-3 TRBV7-3 . . 15
TGTGCCAGCAGCTTGTCGGGGAGGGTCTTCAATGAGCAGTTCTTC CASSLSGRVFNEQFF TRBJ2-1 TRBV7-2 . TRBD2 15
TGTGCCACCAGTGACTTTAGCGGGGAACACACAGATACGCAGTATTTT CATSDFSGEHTDTQYF TRBJ2-3 TRBV24-1 . TRBD2 16
TGTGCCAGCAGTCGCTCAGGGGTCAGAAACACTGAAGCTTTCTTT CASSRSGVRNTEAFF TRBJ1-1 TRBV6-5 once . 15
TGTGCCAGCAGCCCATCAGGCTCTGGAAACACCATATATTTT CASSPSGSGNTIYF TRBJ1-3 TRBV7-3 . . 14